This TCR beta chain was sequenced for a study of control samples from healthy donors and cancer patients. V dropped 5 bases and J dropped 6 bases, with 14 bases sitting between them. This CDR3 is 14 amino acids long. Germline-derived CDR1 and CDR2 are SGHRS and YFSETQ. The repertoire was sequenced with immunoSEQ multiplex PCR; TCRdb's copy has only in-frame clones and lacks some. Counted here are some 410,000 clones, about nine tenths occurring once; the ten biggest clones make up more than 6%. The TCR sequence derives from a man aged 40-49 years with head and neck cancer. What was sequenced was PBMCs. This chain joins TRBV5-1 and TRBJ2-2; perhaps TRBD1 as D (5 bases). CDR3 amino acids: CASRPGLMAGELFF. As DNA, the CDR3 is TGCGCCAGCAGGCCAGGGTTGATGGCCGGGGAGCTGTTTTTT.